This T cell receptor beta chain came from a study of T-cell reconstitution after alpha-beta-depleted transplantation in children. This clonotype has ten or more counts. Construction of the TCRbeta library involved unique molecular identifiers. TCRdb passed the PCR reads through MiXCR, listing each CDR3 protein once. Here the sample spans about 110,000 distinct CDR3 sequences, about 6.5% being singletons. V dropped 0 bases and J dropped 4 bases, with 13 bases sitting between them. Germline assignment: CDR1 LGHDT and CDR2 YNNKEL (reference sequence). The CDR3 consists of 16 residues. The chain recombines TRBV3-1 with TRBJ2-1; no clear D gene. The sample was PBMCs, mostly from graft donor cells, taken 360 days after TCRalphabeta/CD19-depleted stem cell transplant. The origin of this receptor is a male patient under 10 years old who had a stem cell transplant for acute lymphoblastic leukemia, so the T cells may come from the graft donor. CDR3 amino acids: CASSQEGGVSYNEQFF. Here the CDR3 DNA reads TGTGCCAGCAGCCAAGAAGGTGGTGTAAGTTACAATGAGCAGTTCTTC.